The rows below give T cell receptor beta chains drawn from one sample of a study of CD8 T cells in Susac syndrome. TCRdb itself ran the immunoSEQ multiplex PCR reads through MiXCR, one entry per CDR3 protein. The sample shows about 300,000 distinct CDR3 sequences, approximately 89% of them seen only once. Sequencing was performed on CD8+ T cells from PBMCs. These receptors originate from a human donor with multiple sclerosis. Both conserved end residues are part of each CDR3. A D gene is named only where the DNA matches it firmly. A clone size is listed for some rows: how often the clone was seen (once, few, many), or a class if it is expanded.

>-|-|TRBV19|TRBJ1-1
CASSTIRSGETEAFF
TGTGCCAGTAGTACTATCCGATCAGGGGAGACTGAAGCTTTCTTT
>-|TRBD1|TRBV7-8|TRBJ1-2
CASSLEPGQARYGYTF
TGTGCCAGCAGCTTAGAGCCGGGACAGGCTCGCTATGGCTACACCTTC
>-|-|TRBV20-1|TRBJ2-1
CSASGDSEREQFF
TGCAGTGCTAGCGGCGATTCCGAGCGGGAGCAGTTCTTC
>-|-|TRBV3-1|TRBJ2-7
CASGDTDYEQYF
TGTGCCAGCGGGGACACCGACTACGAGCAGTACTTC
>few|-|TRBV3-1|TRBJ2-7
CASSHRRRHSQQYF
TGTGCCAGCAGCCACCGGCGAAGGCACAGCCAGCAGTACTTC
>-|TRBD1|TRBV28|TRBJ2-7
CASSLPGTDFYEQYF
TGTGCCAGCAGTTTGCCCGGGACAGACTTCTACGAGCAGTACTTC
>-|-|TRBV30|TRBJ2-7
CAWGPPVYEQYF
TGTGCCTGGGGTCCTCCTGTCTACGAGCAGTACTTC
>-|-|TRBV3-1|TRBJ1-5
CASSQEQYSNQPQHF
TGTGCCAGCAGCCAAGAACAGTATAGCAATCAGCCCCAGCATTTT
>-|-|TRBV20-1|TRBJ2-7
CSATNDPGGSYEQYF
TGCAGTGCTACGAACGACCCCGGGGGAAGCTACGAGCAGTACTTC
>-|TRBD1|TRBV20-1|TRBJ2-2
CSAREAGTGYTGELFF
TGCAGTGCTAGAGAGGCCGGGACAGGGTACACCGGGGAGCTGTTTTTT